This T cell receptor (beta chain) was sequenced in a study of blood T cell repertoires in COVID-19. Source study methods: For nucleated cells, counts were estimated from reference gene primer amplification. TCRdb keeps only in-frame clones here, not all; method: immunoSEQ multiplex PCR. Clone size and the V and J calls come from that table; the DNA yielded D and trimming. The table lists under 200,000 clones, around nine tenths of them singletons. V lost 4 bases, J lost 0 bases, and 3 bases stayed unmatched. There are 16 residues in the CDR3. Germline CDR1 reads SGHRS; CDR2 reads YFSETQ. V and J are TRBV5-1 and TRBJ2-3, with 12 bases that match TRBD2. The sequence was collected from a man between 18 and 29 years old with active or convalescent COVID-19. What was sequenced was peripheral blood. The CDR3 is CASSTGLAGSTDTQYF. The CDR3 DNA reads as TGCGCCAGCAGCACGGGACTAGCGGGTAGCACAGATACGCAGTATTTT.